Following are 11 T cell receptor beta chains from one sample sequenced in a study of T cell responses to AZD1222 COVID-19 vaccine. Profiled with immunoSEQ multiplex PCR; TCRdb holds only in-frame clones, not every one. The data show about 61,000 clones, around 90% seen once. The sequencing here drew on peripheral blood, taken on day 0 of AZD1222 vaccination. The receptors stem from an adult in good health.

This chain links TRBV19 with TRBJ1-2, with TRBD1 as a possible D gene (6 bases). The CDR3 consists of 15 residues. The V gene's germline CDR1 is LNHDA and CDR2 SQIVND (reference sequence). Trimming removed 6 bases from V and 3 bases from J, with 17 bases in between. The CDR3 here is CASRDSSFGDYGYTF. The CDR3 DNA reads TGTGCCAGTAGGGACAGCTCTTTTGGCGACTATGGCTACACCTTC.

CDR3 sequence reads: CASSGTDIQYF. CDR3 coding DNA: TGTGCCTCATCCGGGACGGACATTCAGTACTTC. The rearrangement uses TRBV30 and TRBJ2-4, with D perhaps assigned TRBD1 or TRBD2 (5 bases each). The CDR3 is made up of 11 amino acids. CDR1 and CDR2 (germline): GTSNPN, SVGIG (reference sequence). Between the trimmed V and J ends, which lost 7 bases and 8 bases, there was a span of 12 bases.

The DNA for the CDR3 is TGCGCCAGCAGCCAAGAGGGGTCCGGGGGCTATGGCTACACCTTC. Its protein product is CASSQEGSGGYGYTF. The V gene is TRBV4-1, the J gene TRBJ1-2; TRBD1 is a possible D gene (5 bases). Germline V lookup: CDR1 MGHRA, CDR2 YSYEKL. The V end was cut by 0 bases, the J end by 4 bases, with 12 bases between. CDR3 size: 15 residues.

This clone occurred a few times. The rearrangement uses TRBV5-1 and TRBJ2-2, with D perhaps TRBD1 (6 bases). CDR1 and CDR2 from the germline V gene are SGHRS and YFSETQ. V lost 3 bases and J lost 1, with 13 bases in between. The length of the CDR3 is 16 residues. CDR3 nucleotides: TGCGCCAGCAGCTCCACTGGGGGCGTGAACACCGGGGAGCTGTTTTTT. As protein: CASSSTGGVNTGELFF.

The V call is TRBV19, the J call TRBJ2-1; 8 nucleotides line up with TRBD2. Germline V lookup: CDR1 LNHDA, CDR2 SQIVND (reference sequence). The CDR3 length is 19 residues. Trimming removed 7 bases from V and 3 bases from J; junction bases left unmatched: 20. The CDR3 region has the DNA TGTGCCAGTAAAGGGACCCCTCACGGAGCGGGGGAACACTACAATGAGCAGTTCTTC. It is translated as CASKGTPHGAGEHYNEQFF.

The chain has TRBV3-1 (or the pseudogene TRBV3-2) and TRBJ1-1; D perhaps matches TRBD1 (5 bases). The CDR3 runs 15 residues. The V gene lost 4 bases and the J gene lost 0 bases, with 12 bases spanning the gap. The V gene's germline CDR1 is LGHDT and CDR2 YNNKEL (reference sequence). The CDR3 here is CASSPAGTLNTEAFF. In DNA, the CDR3 is TGTGCCAGCAGCCCTGCCGGGACGTTGAACACTGAAGCTTTCTTT.

This clone occurred once. The CDR3 spells CASRDSGNYGYTF. CDR3 nucleotide sequence: TGTGCCAGCAGGGACAGCGGGAACTATGGCTACACCTTC. V is TRBV6-5 and J is TRBJ1-2; D may be TRBD1 (6 bases). Deletions cut 6 bases from V and 2 bases from J, with 10 bases between. Looked up from germline, CDR1 is MNHEY and CDR2 is SVGAGI. The CDR3 consists of 13 residues.

The chain couples TRBV7-9 to TRBJ1-1, with D unclear. This CDR3 has 12 amino acids. In germline, CDR1 is SEHNR, CDR2 FQNEAQ (reference sequence). V was clipped by 4 bases and J by 6 bases, with 9 bases between them. The CDR3 bases are TGTGCCAGCAGCTCTGCAGGCGCTGAAGCTTTCTTT. It is translated as CASSSAGAEAFF.

V usage is TRBV19 and J usage is TRBJ1-2; 7 bases map to TRBD1. This CDR3 has 15 amino acids. The V gene end was trimmed by 0 bases and the J gene end by 3 bases; junction bases not matched to a gene: 4. Germline-derived CDR1 and CDR2 are LNHDA and SQIVND (reference sequence). The chain's CDR3 is CASSIDWTGDYGYTF. The CDR3 nucleotides read TGTGCCAGTAGTATAGACTGGACAGGAGACTATGGCTACACCTTC. The whole variable domain, remainder taken from reference TRBV19 and TRBJ1-2, is DGGITQSPKYLFRKEGQNVTLSCEQNLNHDAMYWYRQDPGQGLRLIYYSQIVNDFQKGDIAEGYSVSREKKESFPLTVTSAQKNPTAFYLCASSIDWTGDYGYTFGSGTRLTVV.

This clone was detected a few times. The V call is TRBV7-8, the J call TRBJ2-7; the D is unclear. V lost 0 bases and J lost 0, with 3 bases in between. CDR1 and CDR2 (germline): SGHVS, FQNEAQ. This CDR3 has 13 residues. CDR3 region: CASSLAASYEQYF. The CDR3 nucleotides are TGTGCCAGCAGCTTAGCGGCCTCCTACGAGCAGTACTTC.

The chain carries TRBV10-1 and TRBJ1-1; 7 bases match TRBD1. The CDR3 covers 13 residues. The germline V gene has CDR1 WNHNN and CDR2 SYGVQD (reference sequence). V lost 7 bases to trimming and J lost 4 bases; unmatched junction nucleotides: 6. The CDR3 sequence is CASTPDRITEAFF. The CDR3, as DNA: TGCGCCAGCACTCCGGACAGGATCACTGAAGCTTTCTTT.